This T cell receptor beta chain was identified in a study of blood T cell repertoires in COVID-19. The V end lost 4 bases, the J end lost 0 bases, and 13 bases lay between the germline ends. Germline lookup yields CDR1 LGHNA and CDR2 YSLEER. The length of the CDR3 is 16 residues. Some clones are missing from TCRdb's copy, which holds only in-frame ones; the method was immunoSEQ multiplex PCR. The sample contains about 200,000 clones, approximately 85% of which appear only once. The TCR originated in a woman aged 70-85 years with COVID-19, enrolled during active disease. This chain uses TRBV4-3 with TRBJ1-3; tentative D call: TRBD1 (5 bases). The specimen sequenced was peripheral blood. The CDR3 DNA is TGCGCCAGCAGCCCAGACCGGGACTCCTCTGGAAACACCATATATTTT. This translates into CASSPDRDSSGNTIYF.